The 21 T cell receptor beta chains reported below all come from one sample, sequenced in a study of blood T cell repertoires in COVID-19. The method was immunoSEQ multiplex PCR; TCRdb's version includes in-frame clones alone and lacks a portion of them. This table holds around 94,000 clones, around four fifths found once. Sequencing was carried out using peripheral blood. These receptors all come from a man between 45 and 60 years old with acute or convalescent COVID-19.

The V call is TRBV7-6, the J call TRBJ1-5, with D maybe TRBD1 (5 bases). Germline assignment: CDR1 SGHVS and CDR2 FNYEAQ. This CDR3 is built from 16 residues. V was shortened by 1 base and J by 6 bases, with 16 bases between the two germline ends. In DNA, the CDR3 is TGTGCCAGCAGCTTAGGCCCCGGGGGTACGATTCAGCCCCAGCATTTT. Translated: CASSLGPGGTIQPQHF.

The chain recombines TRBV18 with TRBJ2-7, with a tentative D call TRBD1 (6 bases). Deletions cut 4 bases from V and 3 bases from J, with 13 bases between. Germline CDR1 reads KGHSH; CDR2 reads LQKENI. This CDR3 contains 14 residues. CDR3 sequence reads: CASSQSDRNYEQYF. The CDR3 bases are TGTGCCAGCTCACAATCGGACAGAAACTACGAGCAGTACTTC.

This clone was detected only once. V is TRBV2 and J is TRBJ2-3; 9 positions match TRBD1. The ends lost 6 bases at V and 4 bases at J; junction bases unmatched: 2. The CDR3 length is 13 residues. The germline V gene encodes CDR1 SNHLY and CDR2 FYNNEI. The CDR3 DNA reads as TGTGCCAGCAGAGGACAGGGGTCAGATACGCAGTATTTT. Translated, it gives CASRGQGSDTQYF.

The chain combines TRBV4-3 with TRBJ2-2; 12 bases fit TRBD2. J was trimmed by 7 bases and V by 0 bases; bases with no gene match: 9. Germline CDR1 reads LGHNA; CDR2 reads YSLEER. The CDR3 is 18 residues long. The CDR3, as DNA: TGCGCCAGCAGCCAAGAGGGGCTAGCGGGGGGGCCAGGCGGGGAGCTGTTTTTT. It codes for CASSQEGLAGGPGGELFF.

The DNA of the CDR3 is TGTGCCAGTATTAGCGGGGCGAACACCGGGGAGCTGTTTTTT. It translates to CASISGANTGELFF. The chain uses TRBV19 and TRBJ2-2; 8 bases fit TRBD2. V shed 7 bases and J 0 bases; nucleotides not matched to a gene: 1. This CDR3 region has 14 residues. Germline V gene data show CDR1 as LNHDA and CDR2 as SQIVND (reference sequence).

CDR3 region: CASRDPRQPDQPQHF. DNA for the CDR3: TGTGCCAGCAGGGACCCAAGACAGCCCGATCAGCCCCAGCATTTT. This rearrangement joins TRBV2 to TRBJ1-5; D is perhaps TRBD1 (5 bases). The germline V and J ends were trimmed by 6 bases and 5 bases, with 17 bases remaining between them. The germline V gene has CDR1 SNHLY and CDR2 FYNNEI. The CDR3 consists of 15 residues.

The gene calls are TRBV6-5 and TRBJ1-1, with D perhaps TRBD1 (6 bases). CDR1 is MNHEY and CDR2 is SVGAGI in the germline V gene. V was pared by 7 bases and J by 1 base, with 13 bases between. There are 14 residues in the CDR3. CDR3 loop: CASTRRGGNTEAFF. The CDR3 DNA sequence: TGTGCCAGCACCCGGAGGGGGGGGAACACTGAAGCTTTCTTT.

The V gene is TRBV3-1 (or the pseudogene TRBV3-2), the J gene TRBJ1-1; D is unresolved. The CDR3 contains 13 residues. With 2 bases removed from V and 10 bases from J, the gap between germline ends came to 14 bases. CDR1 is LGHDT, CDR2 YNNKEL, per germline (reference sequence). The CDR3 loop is CASSQREGAGAFF. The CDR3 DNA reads TGTGCCAGCAGCCAAAGGGAGGGCGCGGGAGCTTTCTTT.

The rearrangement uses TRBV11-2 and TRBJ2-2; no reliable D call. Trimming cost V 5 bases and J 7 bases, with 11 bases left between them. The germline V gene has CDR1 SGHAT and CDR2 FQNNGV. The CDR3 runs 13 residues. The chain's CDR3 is CASSPTVNGELFF. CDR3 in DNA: TGTGCCAGCAGCCCAACAGTGAACGGGGAGCTGTTTTTT.

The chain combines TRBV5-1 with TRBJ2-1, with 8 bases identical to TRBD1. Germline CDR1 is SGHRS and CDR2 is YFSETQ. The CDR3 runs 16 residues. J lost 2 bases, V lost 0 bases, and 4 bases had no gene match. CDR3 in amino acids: CASSLGVTGAYNEQFF. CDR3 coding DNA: TGCGCCAGCAGCTTGGGTGTGACAGGGGCCTACAATGAGCAGTTCTTC.

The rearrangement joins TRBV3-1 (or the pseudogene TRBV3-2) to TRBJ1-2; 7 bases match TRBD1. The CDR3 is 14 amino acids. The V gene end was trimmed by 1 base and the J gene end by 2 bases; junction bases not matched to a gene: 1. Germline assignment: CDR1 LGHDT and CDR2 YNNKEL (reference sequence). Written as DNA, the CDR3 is TGTGCCAGCAGCCAAGGGACAGGAAACTATGGCTACACCTTC. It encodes CASSQGTGNYGYTF.

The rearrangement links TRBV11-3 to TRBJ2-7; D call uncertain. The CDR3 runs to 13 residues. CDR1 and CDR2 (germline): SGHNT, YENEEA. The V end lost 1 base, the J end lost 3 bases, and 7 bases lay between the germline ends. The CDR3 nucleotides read TGTGCCAGCAGCTTAGGTCAGAACTACGAGCAGTACTTC. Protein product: CASSLGQNYEQYF.

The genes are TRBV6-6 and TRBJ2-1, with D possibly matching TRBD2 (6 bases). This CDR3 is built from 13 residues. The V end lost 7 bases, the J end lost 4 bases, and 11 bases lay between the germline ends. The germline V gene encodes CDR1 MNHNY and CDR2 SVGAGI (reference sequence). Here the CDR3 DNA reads TGTGCCAGCACTTCCGGGGGTTACAATGAGCAGTTCTTC. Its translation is CASTSGGYNEQFF.

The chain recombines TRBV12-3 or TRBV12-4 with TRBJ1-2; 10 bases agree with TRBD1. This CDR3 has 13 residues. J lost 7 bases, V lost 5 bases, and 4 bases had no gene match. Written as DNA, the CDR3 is TGTGCCAGCAGTCCGGGGACAGGGGTTGGCTACACCTTC. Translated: CASSPGTGVGYTF.

As DNA, the CDR3 is TGTGCCAGCAGCCAAGAACGCCCCAGCTCCCCCCCGACAGGGAACTATGGCTACACCTTC. Amino acids: CASSQERPSSPPTGNYGYTF. J is TRBJ1-2 and V is TRBV3-1 (or the pseudogene TRBV3-2); 7 positions match TRBD1. The V gene end was trimmed by 0 bases and the J gene end by 2 bases; junction bases not matched to a gene: 18. This CDR3 has 20 residues. Germline V gene sequence: CDR1 LGHDT, CDR2 YNNKEL (reference sequence).

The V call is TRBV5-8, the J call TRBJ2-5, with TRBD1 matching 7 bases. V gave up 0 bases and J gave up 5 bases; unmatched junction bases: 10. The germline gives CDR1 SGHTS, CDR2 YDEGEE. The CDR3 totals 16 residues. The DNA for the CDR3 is TGTGCCAGCAGCTTGGGGACAGGTAGTAGCACGGAGACCCAGTACTTC. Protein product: CASSLGTGSSTETQYF.

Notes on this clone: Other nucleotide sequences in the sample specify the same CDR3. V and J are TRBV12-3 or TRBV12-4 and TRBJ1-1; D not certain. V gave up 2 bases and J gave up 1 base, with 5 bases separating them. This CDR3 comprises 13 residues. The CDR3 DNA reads TGTGCCAGCAGTTTACGAGAGAACACTGAAGCTTTCTTT. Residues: CASSLRENTEAFF.

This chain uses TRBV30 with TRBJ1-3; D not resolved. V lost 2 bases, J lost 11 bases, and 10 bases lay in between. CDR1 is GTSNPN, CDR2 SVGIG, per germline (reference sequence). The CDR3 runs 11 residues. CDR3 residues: CAWSLEVSIYF. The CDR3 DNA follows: TGTGCCTGGAGTCTCGAGGTGTCCATATATTTT.

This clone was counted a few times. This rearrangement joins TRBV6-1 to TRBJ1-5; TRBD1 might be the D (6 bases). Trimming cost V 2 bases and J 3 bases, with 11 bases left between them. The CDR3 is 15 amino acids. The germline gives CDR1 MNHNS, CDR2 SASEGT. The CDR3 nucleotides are TGTGCCAGCAGTGAACCCGGACAGATCAATCAGCCCCAGCATTTT. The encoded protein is CASSEPGQINQPQHF.

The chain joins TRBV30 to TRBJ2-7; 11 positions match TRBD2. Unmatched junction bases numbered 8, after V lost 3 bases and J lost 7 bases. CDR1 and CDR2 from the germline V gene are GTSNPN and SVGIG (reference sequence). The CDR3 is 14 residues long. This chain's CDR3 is CAWSAGLAGLEQYF. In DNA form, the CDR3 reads TGTGCCTGGAGCGCTGGACTAGCGGGCCTTGAGCAGTACTTC.

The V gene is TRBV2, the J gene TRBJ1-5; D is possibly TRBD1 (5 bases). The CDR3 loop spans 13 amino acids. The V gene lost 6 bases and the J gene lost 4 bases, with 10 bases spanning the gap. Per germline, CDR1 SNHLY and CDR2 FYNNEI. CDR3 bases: TGTGCCAGCAGGCCTACAGGTAATCAGCCCCAGCATTTT. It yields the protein CASRPTGNQPQHF.